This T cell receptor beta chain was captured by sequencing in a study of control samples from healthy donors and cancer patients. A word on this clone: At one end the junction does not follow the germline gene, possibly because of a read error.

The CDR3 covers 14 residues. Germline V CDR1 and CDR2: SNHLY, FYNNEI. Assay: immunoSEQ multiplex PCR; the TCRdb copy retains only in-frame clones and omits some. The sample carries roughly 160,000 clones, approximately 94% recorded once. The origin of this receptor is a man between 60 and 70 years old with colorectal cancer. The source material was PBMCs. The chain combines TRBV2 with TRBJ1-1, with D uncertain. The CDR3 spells CASTEREMNTEAFF. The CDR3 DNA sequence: TGTGCCAGCACTGAAAGGGAGATGAACACTGAAGCTTTCTTT.